The 14 T cell receptor beta chains below were found in one sample sequenced in a study of blood T cells in healthy people across ages. Combining a sample-barcoded 5' primer with a J-beta primer mix, a second PCR ran for about 7 to 12 cycles. TCRdb re-called the 5' RACE reads with MiXCR, one entry per CDR3 protein. The table includes hundreds of thousands of distinct CDR3 sequences, less than 40% detected once. The sample was blood. These TCRs come from a woman over 75 in good health.

Concerning this clonotype itself: Since a much larger clone is just one base distant, this may be a read error. CDR3 region: CASSVRRSTGRGGYTF. CDR3 in DNA: TGTGCCAGCAGTGTCCGCCGCTCGACAGGGAGAGGGGGCTACACCTTC. The chain recombines TRBV2 with TRBJ1-2; TRBD1 aligns across 7 bases. Trimming took 4 bases from V and 8 from J; bases not matched to a gene: 16. This CDR3 region has 16 residues. Germline assignment: CDR1 SNHLY and CDR2 FYNNEI.

This clonotype was seen many times. The J gene is TRBJ2-1, the V gene TRBV20-1; 7 bases line up with TRBD2. V lost 1 base and J lost 9; bases outside the gene matches: 15. This CDR3 is 16 amino acids long. Germline V gene data show CDR1 as DFQATT and CDR2 as SNEGSKA (reference sequence). CDR3 nucleotides: TGCAGTGCTAGAGGTAGGGACTACACGAAAGGGGCTGAGCAGTTCTTC. It yields the protein CSARGRDYTKGAEQFF.

This sequence joins TRBV5-1 and TRBJ1-2; possibly TRBD1 for D (6 bases). Germline V lookup: CDR1 SGHRS, CDR2 YFSETQ. The CDR3 loop spans 13 amino acids. Deletions cut 2 bases from V and 4 bases from J, with 9 bases between. The CDR3 DNA sequence: TGCGCCAGCAGCTTTGACAGGACCTATGGCTACACCTTC. Amino acids: CASSFDRTYGYTF.

This clonotype was observed a handful of times. The rearrangement uses TRBV4-2 and TRBJ2-3, with a weak D call TRBD2 (5 bases). The CDR3 runs 17 residues. Trimming pared 4 bases from V and 5 bases from J, leaving 22 bases between. Germline V lookup: CDR1 LGHNA, CDR2 YNFKEQ. CDR3 coding DNA: TGTGCCAGCAGCCCCTCCTTAGCGCCCCTGCCCATAGATACGCAGTATTTT. This sequence encodes CASSPSLAPLPIDTQYF.

This chain joins TRBV3-1 and TRBJ1-1; possibly TRBD1 for D (6 bases). Germline loops: CDR1 LGHDT, CDR2 YNNKEL (reference sequence). This CDR3 comprises 15 residues. The V end lost 0 bases, the J end lost 5 bases, and 13 bases lay between the germline ends. CDR3 amino acids: CASSQDSGGRTEAFF. CDR3 coding DNA: TGTGCCAGCAGCCAAGACAGTGGGGGCAGGACTGAAGCTTTCTTT.

V and J are TRBV7-2 and TRBJ1-6; 9 nucleotides agree with TRBD1. The CDR3 has 21 amino acids. CDR1 and CDR2 (germline): SGHTA, FQGNSA. V gave up 0 bases and J gave up 4 bases; unmatched junction bases: 16. CDR3 protein: CASSLALPGTGRTLYNSPLHF. CDR3 coding DNA: TGTGCCAGCAGCTTAGCACTTCCGGGGACAGGGAGGACACTATATAATTCACCCCTCCACTTT.

The DNA for the CDR3 is TGTGCCTGGAAAACCCTCCGGGCAGGGGGGGACGAGCAGTACTTC. Translating gives CAWKTLRAGGDEQYF. The chain combines TRBV30 with TRBJ2-7; D could derive from TRBD1 or TRBD2 (7 bases each). There are 15 residues in the CDR3. CDR1 is GTSNPN, CDR2 SVGIG, per germline (reference sequence). V lost 4 bases to trimming and J lost 5 bases, with 21 bases between them.

This clonotype was found many times. The chain is built from TRBV30 and TRBJ2-7, with 8 bases lining up with TRBD2. The CDR3 is 14 residues long. The V gene end was trimmed by 0 bases and the J gene end by 2 bases; junction bases not matched to a gene: 3. Germline-derived CDR1 and CDR2 are GTSNPN and SVGIG (reference sequence). CDR3 sequence: CAWSVTGGAYEQYF. CDR3 in DNA: TGTGCCTGGAGTGTAACCGGGGGGGCCTACGAGCAGTACTTC.

There are many counts of this clonotype. The gene calls are TRBV6-1 and TRBJ1-1; the D is unclear. The CDR3 sequence is 13 residues long. The germline V gene encodes CDR1 MNHNS and CDR2 SASEGT. V lost 2 bases to trimming and J lost 1 base, with 5 bases between them. CDR3 in DNA: TGTGCCAGCAGTGAATCTAGGAACACTGAAGCTTTCTTT. It is translated as CASSESRNTEAFF.

Ten or more counts support this clonotype. This chain connects TRBV3-1 to TRBJ2-3; D gene unclear. V lost 4 bases and J 1 base, leaving 12 bases between the germline ends. This CDR3 comprises 15 residues. CDR1 and CDR2 from the germline V gene are LGHDT and YNNKEL (reference sequence). In DNA form, the CDR3 reads TGTGCCAGCAGCCCTGGACGACCTCGCACAGATACGCAGTATTTT. Encoded protein: CASSPGRPRTDTQYF.

This clonotype was seen a few times. The chain recombines TRBV7-3 with TRBJ2-6; a possible D gene is TRBD1 (7 bases). Trimming left V 5 bases short and J 0 bases short, with 17 bases between. There are 18 residues in the CDR3. Germline V lookup: CDR1 SGHTA, CDR2 FQGTGA. CDR3 in amino acids: CASSPQGGSYSGANVLTF. The CDR3 bases are TGTGCCAGCAGCCCCCAGGGGGGATCGTACTCTGGGGCCAACGTCCTGACTTTC.

The gene calls are TRBV2 and TRBJ1-1, with a tentative D call TRBD1 (5 bases). CDR3 size: 12 residues. Trimming left V 6 bases short and J 6 bases short, with 11 bases between. Germline V CDR1 and CDR2: SNHLY, FYNNEI. The CDR3 DNA sequence: TGTGCCAGCAGAGACCAGGGCGCTGAAGCTTTCTTT. It is translated as CASRDQGAEAFF.

A single count supports this clonotype. The chain recombines TRBV6-1 with TRBJ1-5, with a tentative D call TRBD1 (5 bases). The CDR3 covers 14 residues. Per germline, CDR1 MNHNS and CDR2 SASEGT. The V end lost 6 bases, the J end lost 4 bases, and 13 bases lay between the germline ends. The CDR3 nucleotides are TGTGCCAGCAGAACCTTGGGACGGAATCAGCCCCAGCATTTT. It encodes CASRTLGRNQPQHF.

This clonotype appeared many times. A junction end diverges from the germline sequence, so it may reflect a read error. The rearrangement uses TRBV6-2 or TRBV6-3 and TRBJ1-2, with D unresolved. Germline values: CDR1 MNHEY, CDR2 SVGEGT. The CDR3 totals 13 residues. The CDR3 sequence is CASSLAGIYGYTF. In DNA form, the CDR3 reads TGCGCCAGCAGCTTGGCCGGGATCTATGGCTACACCTTC.